This T cell receptor beta chain was sequenced in a study of beta chain features in type 1 diabetes. Every isolated RNA sample was fully reverse transcribed, so sequencing captured expressed TCRB transcripts. The method was immunoSEQ multiplex PCR; TCRdb's version includes in-frame clones alone and lacks a portion of them. The sample includes under 150,000 clones, around a sixth of them seen just once. From germline, CDR1 is WSHSY and CDR2 SAAADI. The CDR3 runs 13 residues. Trimming left V 0 bases short and J 6 bases short, with 8 bases between. Details on this clone: Its specificity is unknown.

General observations from the study: When Type 1 diabetes patients were examined, their TCRB CDR3s proved moderately but significantly shorter in all four CD4+ subsets.

The TCR was taken from a man between 18 and 29 years old with type 1 diabetes. The chain carries TRBV10-2 and TRBJ1-2, with D hard to call. The sequenced sample consisted of central memory CD4+ T cells from blood. The CDR3 sequence: CASSESVGNGYTF. CDR3 DNA: TGCGCCAGCAGTGAGTCGGTAGGGAATGGCTACACCTTC.